The TCR beta chain described here comes from a study of blood T cell repertoires in COVID-19 (dated by TCRdb to the early 2020s). At the level of the whole study: Collaborator samples came from the United States, Italy and Spain and covered acute and convalescent phases of COVID-19. Deeply sampled blood TCRbeta repertoires from subjects exposed to, actively infected with, or recovered from COVID-19 were included in the dataset. HLA class I and class II types, where available, came from metadata supplied by the sample provider rather than from assay-based typing. The samples were drawn from two sources: the first 160 participants of the ongoing ImmuneRACE study, and some 1,300 subjects contributed by 6 global collaborators. The repertoires were released in a freely available public database meant as a resource for research on the immune response to SARS-CoV-2. The material from the prospective study consisted of cDNA or gDNA derived from T cells, B-cell-depleted T cells, or PBMCs. Sample metadata almost always included a de-identified subject ID, COVID-19 status, age in years and sex.

Points the paper makes about the study in general: Clinical and demographic metadata were provided uncurated, with the amount varying by source and participant.

TCRbeta CDR3 regions were amplified from genomic DNA by means of the immunoSEQ Assay, a bias-controlled multiplex PCR. Per the authors' processing: Nucleated cell counts per sample were estimated from amplification of reference gene primers within the assay. To quantify the absolute abundance of each unique TCRbeta CDR3 rearrangement, sequence reads were collapsed and filtered. For each sample, productive Simpson clonality was calculated as the square root of Simpson's diversity index over productive rearrangements. TCRdb provides this immuneACCESS table in a form limited to in-frame rearrangements. Some clones are lacking; in checked studies, under half of them reflect an unresolved V gene, and why the rest are absent is not known. That table gives V, J and clone size, and the DNA gave D and trimming. This sample gives 130,000 to 150,000 clones in total; approximately 92% of them show up just once. The ten largest clonotypes hold 3% to 3.5% of the sample.

Collaborating institutions collected whole blood in K2EDTA tubes following their own protocols. Collaborator samples were shipped for TCRbeta analysis as frozen whole blood, isolated PBMCs, or DNA extracted from either sample type. A word on this clone: The antigen it binds to is not known. It has no much larger one-base neighbor in the sample; base qualities were not kept.

The CDR3 runs 14 amino acids, cysteine and phenylalanine included. The kept DNA is CDR3 alone, 42 bases in frame from the first base. Sequences SGHDT (CDR1) and YYEEEE (CDR2) are obtained from the germline V gene. V is reduced by 2 bases and J by 8 bases, leaving a spacing of 13 bases between them. This sequence originates from a woman aged 55 to 70 with active COVID-19. The sample comprised peripheral blood. The chain links TRBV5-6 with TRBJ1-4; the D gene remains uncertain. The nucleotide sequence is given as TGTGCCAGCAGCTTTCGAGGGCTCGGCGAAAAACTGTTTTTT. Its coded protein is CASSFRGLGEKLFF.